The clone carrying this T cell receptor (beta chain) was recorded only once. The CDR3 extends over 15 amino acids. Germline V gives CDR1 LNHDA, CDR2 SQIVND (reference sequence). The V end lost 3 bases, the J end lost 4 bases, and 15 bases lay between the germline ends. This sample is part of a study of blood T cell repertoires in COVID-19. Study context: Acute and convalescent COVID-19 specimens originated in the United States, Italy and Spain. PBMCs, B-cell-depleted T cells, or T cells were the source of the cDNA or gDNA that made up the material.

Authors' data handling: Nucleated cell counts were estimated from reference gene primer amplification. TCRdb's copy holds only in-frame clones and misses some; the assay was immunoSEQ multiplex PCR. Clone size and the V and J calls come from that table; the DNA yielded D and trimming. The sample records around 270,000 clones, around 90% being singletons. What was sequenced was peripheral blood. The genes are TRBV19 and TRBJ1-1; D not resolved. The origin of this receptor is a man in his sixties who had recovered from COVID-19. CDR3 coding DNA: TGTGCCAGTAGTATCCTCCGGGGATGGACCACTGAAGCTTTCTTT. As protein: CASSILRGWTTEAFF. Drawing the rest from reference TRBV19 and TRBJ1-1, the complete variable domain is DGGITQSPKYLFRKEGQNVTLSCEQNLNHDAMYWYRQDPGQGLRLIYYSQIVNDFQKGDIAEGYSVSREKKESFPLTVTSAQKNPTAFYLCASSILRGWTTEAFFGQGTRLTVV.